One T cell receptor (beta chain) is described in this entry. The data were taken from a study of technical replicates of blood from several donors. Generated by immunoSEQ multiplex PCR, the TCRdb table keeps only in-frame clones and is missing some. The table records over 85,000 clones, about 95% of them present only once. The length of the CDR3 is 17 residues. Unmatched junction bases numbered 14, after V lost 4 bases and J lost 4 bases. CDR1 is KGHSH and CDR2 is LQKENI in the germline V gene. The TCR originated in a human donor in good health. The V gene is TRBV18, the J gene TRBJ1-2; 8 positions match TRBD1. Sequencing was carried out using T cells isolated from PBMCs. The CDR3 is CASSQNRQGQGIYGYTF. The DNA for the CDR3 is TGTGCCAGCTCACAAAATCGACAGGGGCAGGGTATCTATGGCTACACCTTC. Together with reference TRBV18 and TRBJ1-2, the CDR3 gives the full variable domain: NAGVMQNPRHLVRRRGQEARLRCSPMKGHSHVYWYRQLPEEGLKFMVYLQKENIIDESGMPKERFSAEFPKEGPSILRIQQVVRGDSAAYFCASSQNRQGQGIYGYTFGSGTRLTVV.